This TCR beta chain is from a study of molecular identifiers for immune sequencing clone quantification. Study-wide background: Replicate experiments took RNA from roughly 18,000 or 92,000 naive CD8 cells, divided it five ways and sequenced four.

The CDR3 length is 13 residues. V lost 1 base, J lost 0 bases, and 4 bases lay in between. CDR1 is SEHNR and CDR2 is FQNEAQ in the germline V gene (reference sequence). About this clonotype itself: Its matching antigen is unknown. A much more abundant neighbour one base away suggests this may be a read error.

Findings and caveats of the study: Spiked Jurkat TCR RNA equivalent to one cell was reportedly detectable in about a million naive cells. For effector cells, clones above 20 RNA copies held over 97% of molecules; for naive cells, under 1%.

For naive CD8 T cells, sorting used the CD8+CD4-CCR7+CD45RA+ phenotype. TCRdb reprocessed the PCR reads via MiXCR and lists one record per CDR3 protein. The top ten clones hold approximately 6.8% of a sample with nearly 20,000 distinct CDR3 sequences, over 20% of them seen once. Sample: naive CD8+ T cells from blood, with Jurkat cell RNA spiked in. Subset indicated: FACS-sorted CD8+CD4-CCR7+CD45RA+ naive T cells. The sequence was obtained from a human donor in good health. Some libraries in this study had Jurkat cell RNA spiked in. The chain has TRBV7-9 and TRBJ2-7; D unresolved. The CDR3 region is CASSLEVSYEQYF. CDR3 nucleotides: TGTGCCAGCAGCTTAGAGGTCTCCTACGAGCAGTACTTC.